The rows below give T cell receptor beta chains drawn from one sample of a study of shared clonotypes between healthy human individuals. Clones were read by immunoSEQ multiplex PCR, and TCRdb kept only the in-frame ones, dropping some. Of about 2 million clones listed, about 95% were seen once; the top ten hold approximately 1.2%. Sequencing input: naive CD8+ T cells sorted from blood. The receptors were sampled from a young man in good health. The CDR3 runs from the conserved cysteine through the conserved F or W. Fields, in order: J gene, clone size, D gene, V gene, CDR3 protein, CDR3 DNA. D genes are given only for firm matches. Only some rows state a clone size, as once, few, many or a class for expanded clones.

>TRBJ2-1|.|TRBD2|TRBV6-1
CASSVRGGPLYNEQFF
TGTGCCAGCAGTGTCCGCGGGGGGCCCCTATACAATGAGCAGTTCTTC
>TRBJ2-1|.|TRBD2|TRBV7-9
CASSRTSGYNEQFF
TGTGCCAGCAGTAGGACTAGCGGGTACAATGAGCAGTTCTTC
>TRBJ1-3|.|TRBD1|TRBV4-3
CASSQDVDRGLGNTIYF
TGCGCCAGCAGCCAAGATGTGGACAGGGGGCTTGGAAACACCATATATTTT
>TRBJ2-1|.|.|TRBV27
CASVGGLFNEQFF
TGTGCCAGCGTGGGGGGGCTCTTTAATGAGCAGTTCTTC
>TRBJ2-7|.|.|TRBV6-5
CASSYAGHPYEQYF
TGTGCCAGCAGCTACGCGGGACACCCGTACGAGCAGTACTTC
>TRBJ2-7|.|TRBD1|TRBV5-4
CASSIRDRGTYEQYF
TGTGCCAGCAGCATCCGGGACAGGGGGACCTACGAGCAGTACTTC
>TRBJ2-7|.|.|TRBV4-3
CASSQDPWTPYEQYF
TGCGCCAGCAGCCAAGATCCCTGGACTCCCTACGAGCAGTACTTC
>TRBJ1-5|once|.|TRBV6-1
CASSELRYSNQPQHF
TGTGCCAGCAGTGAATTACGGTATAGCAATCAGCCCCAGCATTTT
>TRBJ1-5|.|TRBD1|TRBV27
CASSADRGVQPQHF
TGTGCCAGCAGTGCCGACAGGGGGGTTCAGCCCCAGCATTTT
>TRBJ2-1|.|TRBD1|TRBV7-8
CASSPRQGINNEQFF
TGTGCCAGCAGCCCTAGACAGGGGATAAACAATGAGCAGTTCTTC
>TRBJ2-7|.|TRBD1|TRBV6-1
CASSEATPGQGSYEQYF
TGTGCCAGCAGTGAAGCGACTCCGGGACAGGGATCCTACGAGCAGTACTTC
>TRBJ2-7|.|TRBD2|TRBV7-9
CASSARLTSGSWNEQYF
TGTGCCAGCAGCGCGAGGCTTACTAGCGGGAGTTGGAACGAGCAGTACTTC
>TRBJ2-2|once|.|TRBV27
CASSLAGFGGELFF
TGTGCCAGCAGTTTAGCGGGGTTCGGCGGGGAGCTGTTTTTT
>TRBJ2-7|.|TRBD2|TRBV4-1
CASSQDTPGLAGGMNYEQYF
TGCGCCAGCAGCCAAGATACCCCCGGACTAGCGGGAGGCATGAACTACGAGCAGTACTTC
>TRBJ2-2|once|.|TRBV5-1
CASIRDGELFF
TGCGCCAGCATTAGGGACGGGGAGCTGTTTTTT
>TRBJ2-3|.|.|TRBV4-2
CASSQEQGSPDTQYF
TGTGCCAGCAGCCAAGAACAGGGTTCCCCAGATACGCAGTATTTT
>TRBJ2-5|.|TRBD1|TRBV6-5
CASSPDREETQYF
TGTGCCAGCAGTCCCGACAGGGAAGAGACCCAGTACTTC
>TRBJ2-7|.|.|TRBV5-4
CASSLKGISYEQYF
TGTGCCAGCAGCTTGAAGGGGATCTCCTACGAGCAGTACTTC
>TRBJ2-3|.|TRBD2|TRBV6-5
CASSYLAGGSDTQYF
TGTGCCAGCAGTTATCTAGCGGGTGGGTCAGATACGCAGTATTTT
>TRBJ2-7|.|TRBD2|TRBV4-1
CASSHSTSGGTYEQYF
TGCGCCAGCAGCCACTCAACTAGCGGAGGGACCTACGAGCAGTACTTC
>TRBJ2-7|once|TRBD2|TRBV5-1
CASSLVPSGGLYEQYF
TGCGCCAGCAGCTTGGTACCTAGCGGGGGACTATACGAGCAGTACTTC
>TRBJ1-2|.|TRBD1|TRBV6-1
CASWKGTGGPYGYTF
TGTGCCAGCTGGAAGGGGACAGGGGGGCCCTATGGCTACACCTTC
>TRBJ2-5|.|.|TRBV28
CASRHYMNTLGEETQYF
TGTGCCAGCAGGCATTATATGAACACCTTGGGGGAAGAGACCCAGTACTTC
>TRBJ1-5|.|.|TRBV28
CASSLGRGNQPQHF
TGTGCCAGCAGTTTAGGCAGAGGCAATCAGCCCCAGCATTTT
>TRBJ1-1|.|.|TRBV28
CASNRGPRSTEAFF
TGTGCCAGCAACCGTGGGCCAAGGAGCACTGAAGCTTTCTTT